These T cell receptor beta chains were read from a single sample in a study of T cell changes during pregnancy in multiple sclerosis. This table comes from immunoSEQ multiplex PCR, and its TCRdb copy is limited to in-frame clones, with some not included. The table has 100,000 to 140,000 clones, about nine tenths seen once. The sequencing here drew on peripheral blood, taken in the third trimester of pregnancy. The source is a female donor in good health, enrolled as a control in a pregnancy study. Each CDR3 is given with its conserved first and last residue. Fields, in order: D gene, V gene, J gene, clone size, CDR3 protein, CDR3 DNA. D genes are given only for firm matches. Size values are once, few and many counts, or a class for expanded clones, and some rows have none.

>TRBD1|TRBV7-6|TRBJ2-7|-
CASSLGMTGDEQYF
TGTGCCAGCAGCTTGGGAATGACAGGGGACGAGCAGTACTTC
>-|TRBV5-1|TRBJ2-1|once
CASRSVAGPSYNEQFF
TGCGCCAGCAGATCGGTTGCGGGCCCCTCCTACAATGAGCAGTTCTTC
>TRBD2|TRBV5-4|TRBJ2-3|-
CASSPRTSGDPDTQYF
TGTGCCAGCAGCCCACGGACTAGCGGGGACCCAGATACGCAGTATTTT
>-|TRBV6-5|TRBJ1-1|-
CASSYRQVNTEAFF
TGTGCCAGCAGTTACCGGCAGGTCAACACTGAAGCTTTCTTT
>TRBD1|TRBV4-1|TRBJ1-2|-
CASSTGGLRGYTF
TGCGCCAGCAGCACAGGGGGATTAAGAGGCTACACCTTC
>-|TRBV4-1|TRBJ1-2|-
CASSHSSGGSYGYTF
TGCGCCAGCAGTCATAGCTCTGGGGGCTCCTATGGCTACACCTTC
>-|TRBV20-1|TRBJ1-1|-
CSARDEGEAFF
TGCAGTGCTAGAGATGAGGGTGAAGCTTTCTTT
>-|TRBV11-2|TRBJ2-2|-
CASSPDRLNTGELFF
TGTGCCAGCAGCCCCGACAGATTGAACACCGGGGAGCTGTTTTTT
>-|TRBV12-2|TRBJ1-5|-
CASRYLRGYNQPQHF
TGTGCAAGTCGCTACCTAAGGGGATACAATCAGCCCCAGCATTTT
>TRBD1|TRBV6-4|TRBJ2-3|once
CASRAGTGGLSDTQYF
TGTGCCAGCAGAGCCGGGACAGGGGGCCTCTCAGATACGCAGTATTTT
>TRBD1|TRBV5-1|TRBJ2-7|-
CASSRDRGSEQYF
TGCGCCAGCAGCCGGGACAGGGGATCCGAGCAGTACTTC
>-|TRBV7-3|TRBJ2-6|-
CASSPTGSGANVLTF
TGTGCCAGCAGCCCAACAGGGTCTGGGGCCAACGTCCTGACTTTC
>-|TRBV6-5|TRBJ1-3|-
CASSYARPWNTIYF
TGTGCCAGCAGTTACGCTAGACCTTGGAACACCATATATTTT
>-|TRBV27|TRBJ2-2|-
CASSLSAAATVLEGTGELFF
TGTGCCAGCAGTTTATCGGCCGCCGCTACTGTACTGGAGGGCACCGGGGAGCTGTTTTTT
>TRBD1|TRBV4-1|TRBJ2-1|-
CASSPYRTGADLHEQFF
TGCGCCAGCAGCCCCTATAGGACAGGGGCCGACCTCCATGAGCAGTTCTTC